The clone carrying this T cell receptor (beta chain) was seen a few times. TCRdb reprocessed the RT-PCR reads via MiXCR and lists one record per CDR3 protein. The sample consists of about 150,000 distinct CDR3 sequences, roughly a tenth of them appearing once. This sample was taken from a study of response to subunit inactivated influenza vaccine. The V end lost 7 bases, the J end lost 5 bases, and 13 bases lay between the germline ends. Germline V gene lookup returns CDR1 KGHDR and CDR2 SFDVKD. There are 14 residues in the CDR3. This receptor was obtained from a man between 50 and 70 years old who received an inactivated influenza vaccine. The sample was CD8+ T cells sorted from PBMCs, taken roughly 24 months after vaccination. This chain connects TRBV24-1 to TRBJ2-2, with a possible D match to TRBD2 (6 bases). CDR3 in DNA: TGTGCCACCAGCTGGGACGGAGGGACCGGGGAGCTGTTTTTT. The encoded protein is CATSWDGGTGELFF.